This TCR beta chain stems from a study of early T cells in non-severe SARS-CoV-2 infection. Study summary: Chains from this unsorted whole-blood bulk RNA could not be paired.

Deletions cut 6 bases from V and 0 bases from J, with 15 bases between. The germline V gene has CDR1 MNHEY and CDR2 SMNVEV (reference sequence). The CDR3 extends over 15 amino acids. Individual cDNA molecules received unique molecular identifiers during library preparation. MiXCR, run by TCRdb on the 5' RACE reads, gives a single entry per CDR3 protein. Of fewer than 85,000 distinct CDR3 sequences detected, roughly a sixth appear once; the ten largest clones hold around 12%. The sequenced sample consisted of whole blood. This sequence joins TRBV27 and TRBJ2-7; no definite D call. The sequence was obtained from an adult who was a healthcare worker with PCR-confirmed SARS-CoV-2 infection or an uninfected control (not recorded which). The CDR3 is CASSLKGPSSYEQYF. The DNA for the CDR3 is TGTGCCAGCAGCCTCAAGGGCCCTAGCTCCTACGAGCAGTACTTC.